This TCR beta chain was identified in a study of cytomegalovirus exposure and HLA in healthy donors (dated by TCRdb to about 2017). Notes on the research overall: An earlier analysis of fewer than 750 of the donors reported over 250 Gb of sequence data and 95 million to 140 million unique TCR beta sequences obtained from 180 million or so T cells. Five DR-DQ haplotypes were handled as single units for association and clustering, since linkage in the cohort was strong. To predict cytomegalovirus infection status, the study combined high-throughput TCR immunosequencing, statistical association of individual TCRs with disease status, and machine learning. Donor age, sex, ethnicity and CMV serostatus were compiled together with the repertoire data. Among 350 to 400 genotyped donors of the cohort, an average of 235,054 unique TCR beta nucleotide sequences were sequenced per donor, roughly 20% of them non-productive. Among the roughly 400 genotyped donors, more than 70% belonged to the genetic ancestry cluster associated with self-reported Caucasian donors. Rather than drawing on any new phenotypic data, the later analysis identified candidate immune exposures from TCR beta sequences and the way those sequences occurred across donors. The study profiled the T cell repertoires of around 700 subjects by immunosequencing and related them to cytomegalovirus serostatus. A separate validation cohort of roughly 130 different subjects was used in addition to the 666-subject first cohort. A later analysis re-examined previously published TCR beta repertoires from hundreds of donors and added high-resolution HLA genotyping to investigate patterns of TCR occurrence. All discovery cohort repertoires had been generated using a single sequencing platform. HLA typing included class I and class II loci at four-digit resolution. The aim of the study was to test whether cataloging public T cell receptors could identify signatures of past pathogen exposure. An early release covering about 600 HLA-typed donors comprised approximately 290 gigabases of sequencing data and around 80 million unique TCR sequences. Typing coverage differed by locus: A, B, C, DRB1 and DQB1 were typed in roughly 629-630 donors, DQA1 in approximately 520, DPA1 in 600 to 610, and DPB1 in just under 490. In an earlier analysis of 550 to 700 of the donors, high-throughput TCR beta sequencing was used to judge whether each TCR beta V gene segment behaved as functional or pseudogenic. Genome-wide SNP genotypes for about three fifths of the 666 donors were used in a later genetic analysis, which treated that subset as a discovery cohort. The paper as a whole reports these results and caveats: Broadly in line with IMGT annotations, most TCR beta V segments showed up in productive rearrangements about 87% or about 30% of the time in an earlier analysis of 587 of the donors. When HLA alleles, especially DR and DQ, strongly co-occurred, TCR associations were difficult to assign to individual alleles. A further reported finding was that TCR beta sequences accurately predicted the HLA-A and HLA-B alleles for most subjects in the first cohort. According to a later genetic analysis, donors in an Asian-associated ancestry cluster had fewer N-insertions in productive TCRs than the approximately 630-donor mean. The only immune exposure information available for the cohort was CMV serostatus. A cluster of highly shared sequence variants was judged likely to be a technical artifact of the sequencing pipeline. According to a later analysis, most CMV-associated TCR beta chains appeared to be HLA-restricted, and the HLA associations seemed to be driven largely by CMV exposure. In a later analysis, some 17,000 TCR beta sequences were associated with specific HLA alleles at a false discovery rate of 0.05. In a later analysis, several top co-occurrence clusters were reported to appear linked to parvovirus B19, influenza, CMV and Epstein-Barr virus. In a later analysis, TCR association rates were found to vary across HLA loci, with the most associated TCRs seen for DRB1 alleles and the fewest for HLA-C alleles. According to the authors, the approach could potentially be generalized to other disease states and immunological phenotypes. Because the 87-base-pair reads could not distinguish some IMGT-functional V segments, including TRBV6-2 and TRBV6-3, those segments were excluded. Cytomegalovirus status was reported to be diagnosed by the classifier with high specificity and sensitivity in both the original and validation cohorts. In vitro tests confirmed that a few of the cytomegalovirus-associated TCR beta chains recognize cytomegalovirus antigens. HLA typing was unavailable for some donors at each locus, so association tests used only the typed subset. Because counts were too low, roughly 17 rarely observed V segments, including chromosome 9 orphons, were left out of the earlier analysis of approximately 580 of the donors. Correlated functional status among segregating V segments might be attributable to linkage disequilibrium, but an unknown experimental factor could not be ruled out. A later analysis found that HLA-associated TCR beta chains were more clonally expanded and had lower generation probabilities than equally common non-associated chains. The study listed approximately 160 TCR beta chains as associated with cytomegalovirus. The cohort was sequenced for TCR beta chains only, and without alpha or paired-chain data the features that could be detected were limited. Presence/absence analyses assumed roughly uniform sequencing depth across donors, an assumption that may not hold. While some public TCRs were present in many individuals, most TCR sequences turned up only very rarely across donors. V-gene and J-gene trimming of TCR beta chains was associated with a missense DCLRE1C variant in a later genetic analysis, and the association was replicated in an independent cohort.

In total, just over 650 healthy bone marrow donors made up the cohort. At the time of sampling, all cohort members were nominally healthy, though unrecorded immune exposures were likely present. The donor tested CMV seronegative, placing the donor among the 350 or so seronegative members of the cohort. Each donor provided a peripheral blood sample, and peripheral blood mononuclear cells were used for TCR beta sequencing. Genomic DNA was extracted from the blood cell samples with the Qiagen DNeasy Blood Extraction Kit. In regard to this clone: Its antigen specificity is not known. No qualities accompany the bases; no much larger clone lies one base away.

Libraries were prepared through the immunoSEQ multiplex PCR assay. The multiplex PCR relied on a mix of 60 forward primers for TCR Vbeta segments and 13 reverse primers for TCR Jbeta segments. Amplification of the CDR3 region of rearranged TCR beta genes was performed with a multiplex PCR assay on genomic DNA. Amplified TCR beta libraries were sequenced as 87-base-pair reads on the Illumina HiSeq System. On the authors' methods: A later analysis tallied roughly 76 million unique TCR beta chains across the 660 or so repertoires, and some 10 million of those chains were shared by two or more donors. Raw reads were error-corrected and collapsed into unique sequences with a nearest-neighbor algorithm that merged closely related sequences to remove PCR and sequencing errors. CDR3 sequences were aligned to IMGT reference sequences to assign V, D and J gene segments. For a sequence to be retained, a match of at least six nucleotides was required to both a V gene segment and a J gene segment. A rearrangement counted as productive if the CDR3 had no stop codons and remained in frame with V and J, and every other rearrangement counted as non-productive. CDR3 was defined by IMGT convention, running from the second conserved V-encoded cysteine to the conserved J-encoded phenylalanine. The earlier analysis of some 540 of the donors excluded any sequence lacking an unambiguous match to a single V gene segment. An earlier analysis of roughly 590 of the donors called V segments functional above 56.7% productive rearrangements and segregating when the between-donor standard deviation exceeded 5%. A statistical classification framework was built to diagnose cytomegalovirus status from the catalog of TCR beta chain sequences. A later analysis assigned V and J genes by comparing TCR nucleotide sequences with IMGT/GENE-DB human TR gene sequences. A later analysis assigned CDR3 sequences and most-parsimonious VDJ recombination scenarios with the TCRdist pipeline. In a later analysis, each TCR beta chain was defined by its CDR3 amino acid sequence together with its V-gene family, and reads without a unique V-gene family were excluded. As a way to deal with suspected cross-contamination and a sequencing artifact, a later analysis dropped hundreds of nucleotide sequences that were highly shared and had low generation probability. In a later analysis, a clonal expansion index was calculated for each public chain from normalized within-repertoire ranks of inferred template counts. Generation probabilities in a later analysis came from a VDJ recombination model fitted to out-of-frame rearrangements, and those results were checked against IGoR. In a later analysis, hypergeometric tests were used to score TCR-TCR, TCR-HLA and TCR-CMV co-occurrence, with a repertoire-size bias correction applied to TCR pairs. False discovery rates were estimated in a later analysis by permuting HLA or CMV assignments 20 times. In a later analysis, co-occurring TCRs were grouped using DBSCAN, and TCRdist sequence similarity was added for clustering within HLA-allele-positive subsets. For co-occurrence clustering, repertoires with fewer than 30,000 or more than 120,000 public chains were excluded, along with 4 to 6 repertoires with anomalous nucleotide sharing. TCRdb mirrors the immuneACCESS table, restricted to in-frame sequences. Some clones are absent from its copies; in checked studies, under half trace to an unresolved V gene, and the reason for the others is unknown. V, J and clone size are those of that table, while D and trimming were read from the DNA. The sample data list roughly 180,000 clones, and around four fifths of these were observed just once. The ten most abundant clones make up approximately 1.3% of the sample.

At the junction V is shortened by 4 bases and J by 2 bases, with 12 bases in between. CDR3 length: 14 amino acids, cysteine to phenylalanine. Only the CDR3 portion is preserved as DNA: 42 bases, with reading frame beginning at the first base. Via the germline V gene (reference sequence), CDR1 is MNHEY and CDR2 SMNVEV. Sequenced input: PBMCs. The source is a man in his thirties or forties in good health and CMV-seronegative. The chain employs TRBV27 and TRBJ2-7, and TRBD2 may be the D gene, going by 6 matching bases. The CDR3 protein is CASSWAGPPYEQYF. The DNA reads TGTGCCAGCAGTTGGGCGGGGCCCCCCTACGAGCAGTACTTC.